This paragraph reports one T cell receptor beta chain. Its antigen is not known. A single heparinised draw of about 100 mL on average was taken per donor. The CDR3 is 15 residues long. CDR1 and CDR2 (germline): MDHEN, SYDVKM. Trimming removed 7 bases from V and 6 bases from J; junction bases left unmatched: 10. Expressed TCRB transcripts were sequenced because the entire RNA isolate underwent reverse transcription. Profiling relied on immunoSEQ multiplex PCR, and the TCRdb table lists in-frame clones only, not all of them. Of roughly 150,000 clones listed, 7.8% are singletons. This specimen belongs to a study of beta chain features in type 1 diabetes. Study-wide results and limits: There was a moderate but significant shortening of TCRB CDR3s in all four CD4+ subsets of Type 1 diabetes patients. Patients' naive, central memory and Treg TCRB repertoires seemed closer to one another than those of healthy donors.

The sequence came from a woman between 40 and 50 years old with type 1 diabetes. Sequencing was done on a sample of central memory CD4+ T cells from blood. The chain is built from TRBV28 and TRBJ2-7; 12 positions match TRBD1. The CDR3 reads CASTSPGQGAREQYF. The CDR3, as DNA: TGTGCCAGCACCTCACCGGGACAGGGGGCCCGCGAGCAGTACTTC.